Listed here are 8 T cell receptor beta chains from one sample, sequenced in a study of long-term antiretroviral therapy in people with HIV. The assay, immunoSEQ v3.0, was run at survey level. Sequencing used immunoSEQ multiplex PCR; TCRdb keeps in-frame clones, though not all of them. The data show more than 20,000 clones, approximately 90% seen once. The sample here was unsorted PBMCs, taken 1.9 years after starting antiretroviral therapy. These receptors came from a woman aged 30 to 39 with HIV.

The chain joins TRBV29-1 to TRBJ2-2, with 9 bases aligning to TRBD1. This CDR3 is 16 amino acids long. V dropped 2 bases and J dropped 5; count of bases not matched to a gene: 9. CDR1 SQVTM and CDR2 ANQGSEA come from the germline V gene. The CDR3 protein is CSVESSTGGRTGELFF. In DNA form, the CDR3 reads TGCAGCGTTGAATCCTCAACAGGGGGCCGGACCGGGGAGCTGTTTTTT.

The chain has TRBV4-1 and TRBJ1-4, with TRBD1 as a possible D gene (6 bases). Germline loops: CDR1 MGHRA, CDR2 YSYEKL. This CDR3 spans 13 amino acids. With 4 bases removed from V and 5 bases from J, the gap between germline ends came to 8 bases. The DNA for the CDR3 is TGCGCCAGCAGCCTGAGGGGGAATGAAAAACTGTTTTTT. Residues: CASSLRGNEKLFF.

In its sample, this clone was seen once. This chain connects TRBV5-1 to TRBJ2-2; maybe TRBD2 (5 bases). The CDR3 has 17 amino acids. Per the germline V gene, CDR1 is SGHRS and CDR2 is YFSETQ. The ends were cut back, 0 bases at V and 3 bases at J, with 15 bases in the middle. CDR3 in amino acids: CASSLEVASKYTGELFF. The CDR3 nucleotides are TGCGCCAGCAGCTTGGAGGTCGCTAGCAAGTACACCGGGGAGCTGTTTTTT.

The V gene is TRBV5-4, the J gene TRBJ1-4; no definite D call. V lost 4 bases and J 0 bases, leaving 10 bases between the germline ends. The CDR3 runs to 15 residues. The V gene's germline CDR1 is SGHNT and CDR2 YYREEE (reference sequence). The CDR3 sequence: CASSGGPATNEKLFF. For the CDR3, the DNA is TGTGCCAGCAGCGGAGGGCCGGCAACTAATGAAAAACTGTTTTTT.

The CDR3, as DNA: TGTGCCTGGACCTCCACGGTGACCTACACCGGGGAGCTGTTTTTT. Its translation: CAWTSTVTYTGELFF. The chain has TRBV30 and TRBJ2-2; D call uncertain. Trimming took 4 bases from V and 3 from J, leaving 15 bases between them. Germline lookup yields CDR1 GTSNPN and CDR2 SVGIG (reference sequence). There are 15 residues in the CDR3.

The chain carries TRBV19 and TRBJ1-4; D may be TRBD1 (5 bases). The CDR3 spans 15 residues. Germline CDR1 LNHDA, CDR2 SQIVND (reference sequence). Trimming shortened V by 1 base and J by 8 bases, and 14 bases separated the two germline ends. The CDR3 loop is CASSIGFGQSEKLFF. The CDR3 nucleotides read TGTGCCAGTAGTATAGGCTTTGGACAATCGGAAAAACTGTTTTTT. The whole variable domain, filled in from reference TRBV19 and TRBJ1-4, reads DGGITQSPKYLFRKEGQNVTLSCEQNLNHDAMYWYRQDPGQGLRLIYYSQIVNDFQKGDIAEGYSVSREKKESFPLTVTSAQKNPTAFYLCASSIGFGQSEKLFFGSGTQLSVL.

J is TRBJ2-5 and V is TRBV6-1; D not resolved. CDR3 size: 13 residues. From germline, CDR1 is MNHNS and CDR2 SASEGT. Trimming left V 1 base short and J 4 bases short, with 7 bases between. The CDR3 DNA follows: TGTGCCAGCAGTGAAGGATTGGGAGAGACCCAGTACTTC. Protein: CASSEGLGETQYF.

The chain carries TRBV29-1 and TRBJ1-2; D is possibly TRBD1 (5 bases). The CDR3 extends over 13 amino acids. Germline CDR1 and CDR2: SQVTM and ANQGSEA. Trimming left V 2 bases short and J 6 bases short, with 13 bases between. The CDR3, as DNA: TGCAGCGTTGAACTAAACCGGGGCAATGGCTACACCTTC. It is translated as CSVELNRGNGYTF. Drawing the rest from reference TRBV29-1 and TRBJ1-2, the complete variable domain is SAVISQKPSRDICQRGTSLTIQCQVDSQVTMMFWYRQQPGQSLTLIATANQGSEATYESGFVIDKFPISRPNLTFSTLTVSNMSPEDSSIYLCSVELNRGNGYTFGSGTRLTVV.